Below are 27 T cell receptor beta chains sequenced from a single sample in a study of follicular helper T cells after annual influenza vaccination. Time point denoted: 2013-2014 season, 7 days after vaccination. The data were produced by immunoSEQ multiplex PCR, yet TCRdb's version contains in-frame clones alone and is incomplete. Among 9,500 to 10,000 clones listed, about four fifths were seen once. Material: CXCR5- memory CD4+ T cells sorted from blood, obtained 7 days after influenza vaccination. These TCRs come from an adult who received the influenza vaccine.

The rearrangement joins TRBV10-3 to TRBJ1-3; TRBD1 agrees at 7 bases. This CDR3 region has 13 residues. The germline CDR1 and CDR2 sequences are ENHRY and SYGVKD. The V gene end was trimmed by 3 bases and the J gene end by 8 bases; junction bases not matched to a gene: 4. The CDR3: CAISEEQGYTIYF. CDR3 in DNA: TGTGCCATCAGTGAAGAACAGGGGTACACCATATATTTT.

This chain links TRBV5-1 with TRBJ2-7; D is unclear. Germline V lookup: CDR1 SGHRS, CDR2 YFSETQ. V lost 0 bases and J lost 0, with 7 bases in between. CDR3 length: 14 residues. DNA for the CDR3: TGCGCCAGCAGCTTGGCCTCGGACTCCTACGAGCAGTACTTC. Amino acid sequence: CASSLASDSYEQYF.

J is TRBJ2-5 and V is TRBV7-2; no reliable D call. The germline CDR1 and CDR2 sequences are SGHTA and FQGNSA. Deletions cut 1 base from V and 9 bases from J, with 12 bases between. The CDR3 sequence is 13 residues long. The CDR3 nucleotides are TGTGCCAGCAGCTTAGATACTCCAATGGCCCAGTACTTC. This encodes CASSLDTPMAQYF.

The V call is TRBV7-3, the J call TRBJ2-7; D is uncertain. The CDR3 extends over 13 amino acids. Trimming left V 5 bases short and J 4 bases short, with 12 bases between. Germline values: CDR1 SGHTA, CDR2 FQGTGA. The CDR3 DNA sequence: TGTGCCAGCAGCGTTAATCTGGGATACGAGCAGTACTTC. Its translation: CASSVNLGYEQYF.

CDR3 protein: CASQSPGDTQYF. DNA for the CDR3: TGTGCCAGTCAATCCCCAGGGGATACGCAGTATTTT. This sequence joins TRBV19 and TRBJ2-3, with D tentatively TRBD1 (5 bases). CDR1 LNHDA and CDR2 SQIVND come from the germline V gene (reference sequence). V was trimmed by 8 bases and J by 6 bases, leaving 12 bases between them. The CDR3 is made up of 12 amino acids.

The chain uses TRBV7-9 and TRBJ1-1; TRBD1 might be the D (6 bases). Germline V gene data show CDR1 as SEHNR and CDR2 as FQNEAQ (reference sequence). Trimming shortened V by 3 bases and J by 5 bases, and 13 bases separated the two germline ends. The CDR3 length is 14 residues. DNA of the CDR3: TGTGCCAGCAGCTTTCGCCAAGGGGGAACTGAAGCTTTCTTT. Protein sequence: CASSFRQGGTEAFF.

This clone was seen a few times. This chain uses TRBV7-6 with TRBJ2-3; D uncertain. Germline V gene lookup returns CDR1 SGHVS and CDR2 FNYEAQ. CDR3 length equals 12 residues. The V and J ends lost 1 base and 3 bases respectively, with 2 bases between them. The CDR3 loop reads CASSLGTDTQYF. The CDR3 coding sequence is TGTGCCAGCAGCTTAGGTACAGATACGCAGTATTTT. The full variable domain, rest sourced from reference TRBV7-6 and TRBJ2-3, is GAGVSQSPRYKVTKRGQDVALRCDPISGHVSLYWYRQALGQGPEFLTYFNYEAQQDKSGLPNDRFSAERPEGSISTLTIQRTEQRDSAMYRCASSLGTDTQYFGPGTRLTVL.

The V call is TRBV30, the J call TRBJ2-3, with TRBD1 matching over 12 bases. Germline V gene sequence: CDR1 GTSNPN, CDR2 SVGIG (reference sequence). This CDR3 has 14 residues. Trimming at V came to 8 bases and at J to 5 bases, leaving 8 bases not matched to a gene. The chain's CDR3 is CAGGQGAKGDTQYF. The CDR3 DNA reads as TGTGCCGGGGGACAGGGGGCGAAGGGAGATACGCAGTATTTT.

V usage is TRBV6-5 and J usage is TRBJ2-3; TRBD2 aligns across 11 bases. The CDR3 contains 15 residues. In germline, CDR1 is MNHEY, CDR2 SVGAGI. The trim removed 7 bases at V and 1 base at J, leaving 4 bases unmatched. The CDR3 sequence: CASTRGLAGTDTQYF. CDR3 DNA: TGTGCCAGCACCCGGGGACTAGCGGGCACAGATACGCAGTATTTT.

CDR3 in amino acids: CASSQSEQANTEAFF. CDR3 DNA: TGCGCCAGCAGTCAATCTGAACAGGCAAACACTGAAGCTTTCTTT. The chain has TRBV23-1 and TRBJ1-1, with D possibly TRBD1 on 5 matching bases. TRBV23-1 falls under the ORF class, with uncertain function. Trimming shortened V by 0 bases and J by 2 bases, and 10 bases separated the two germline ends. There are 15 residues in the CDR3.

This chain joins TRBV4-1 and TRBJ2-7; 11 bases are shared with TRBD2. V trimming: 4 bases; J trimming: 3 bases; junction bases outside the gene matches: 2. Germline values: CDR1 MGHRA, CDR2 YSYEKL. This CDR3 is built from 14 residues. CDR3 sequence: CASSLGTSGYEQYF. CDR3 bases: TGCGCCAGCAGCCTTGGGACTAGCGGCTACGAGCAGTACTTC.

The chain has TRBV5-1 and TRBJ1-4, with 7 nucleotides matching TRBD1. J lost 8 bases, V lost 0 bases, and 4 bases had no gene match. This CDR3 spans 14 amino acids. Germline CDR1 reads SGHRS; CDR2 reads YFSETQ. DNA of the CDR3: TGCGCCAGCAGCTTGGGACAGGGAAGAGAAAAACTGTTTTTT. Translation: CASSLGQGREKLFF.

As DNA, the CDR3 is TGTGCCAGCATGTGGACTAGCGGGACCCACGAGCAGTACTTC. Its protein product is CASMWTSGTHEQYF. The rearrangement joins TRBV7-2 to TRBJ2-7; 12 positions agree with TRBD2. The V segment lost 7 bases and the J segment 5 bases; nucleotides outside the gene matches: 6. The CDR3 loop spans 14 amino acids. Germline loops: CDR1 SGHTA, CDR2 FQGNSA.

The rearrangement joins TRBV7-2 to TRBJ2-2; 14 bases are shared with TRBD2. Trimming took 10 bases from V and 4 from J; bases not matched to a gene: 8. CDR3 length: 16 residues. Looked up from germline, CDR1 is SGHTA and CDR2 is FQGNSA. CDR3 amino acids: CATRTSGGLGTGELFF. CDR3 in DNA: TGTGCCACCAGGACTAGCGGGGGGCTCGGCACCGGGGAGCTGTTTTTT.

The table lists this clone with a count of one. V gene TRBV7-2 combines with J gene TRBJ1-5, with 8 bases identical to TRBD1. The CDR3 spans 18 residues. V lost 1 base, J lost 2 bases, and 10 bases stayed unmatched. The germline CDR1 and CDR2 sequences are SGHTA and FQGNSA. The CDR3 nucleotides are TGTGCCAGCAGCTTAGTTACAGGGGGGACACGGGGCAATCAGCCCCAGCATTTT. This codes for CASSLVTGGTRGNQPQHF.

This clone was observed once. This rearrangement joins TRBV29-1 to TRBJ2-5, with 7 positions matching TRBD2. CDR1 and CDR2 (germline): SQVTM, ANQGSEA. J was trimmed by 5 bases and V by 3 bases; bases with no gene match: 6. CDR3 length: 13 residues. The CDR3 DNA reads TGCAGCGTTGAGAGTCTGGGGGGGGAGACCCAGTACTTC. Translated: CSVESLGGETQYF.

The genes are TRBV15 and TRBJ1-6; a weak D match, TRBD1 (5 bases). Germline V gene lookup returns CDR1 LNHNV and CDR2 YYDKDF (reference sequence). This CDR3 region has 15 residues. Trimming cost V 3 bases and J 8 bases, with 14 bases left between them. As DNA, the CDR3 is TGTGCCACCAGCAGGGATCGAGGGGCGGATTCACCCCTCCACTTT. It yields the protein CATSRDRGADSPLHF.

This clone was picked up a small number of times. V is TRBV28 and J is TRBJ1-2, with D possibly TRBD1 on 6 matching bases. The V end was cut by 5 bases, the J end by 8 bases, with 21 bases between. The CDR3 length is 15 residues. CDR1 is MDHEN and CDR2 is SYDVKM in the germline V gene. The CDR3 DNA is TGTGCCAGCAGTACGTCCTCCGCAGGGGATCGAGGCTACACCTTC. Residues: CASSTSSAGDRGYTF.

The chain joins TRBV27 to TRBJ1-3; D might be TRBD1 (6 bases). V lost 3 bases, J lost 1 base, and 13 bases lay in between. The CDR3 loop spans 16 amino acids. Germline V CDR1 and CDR2: MNHEY, SMNVEV (reference sequence). The CDR3 loop reads CASSLGRGLSGNTIYF. As DNA, the CDR3 is TGTGCCAGCAGTTTGGGCAGGGGTCTTTCTGGAAACACCATATATTTT.

V and J are TRBV6-6 and TRBJ2-7; weak D call: TRBD2 (6 bases). The V end was cut by 6 bases, the J end by 0 bases, with 15 bases between. The CDR3 length is 15 residues. Per the germline V gene, CDR1 is MNHNY and CDR2 is SVGAGI (reference sequence). The CDR3 region is CASREDTGASYEQYF. CDR3 nucleotides: TGTGCCAGCAGGGAAGATACGGGAGCCTCCTACGAGCAGTACTTC.

The chain links TRBV2 to TRBJ2-3; D ambiguous. Trimming pared 1 base from V and 4 bases from J, leaving 12 bases between. Germline V CDR1 and CDR2: SNHLY, FYNNEI. The CDR3 covers 15 residues. Here the CDR3 reads CASSEGTLGPDTQYF. The CDR3 nucleotides read TGTGCCAGCAGTGAAGGTACCCTGGGCCCAGATACGCAGTATTTT.

The chain has TRBV28 and TRBJ1-5, with D uncertain. This CDR3 is built from 14 residues. Germline CDR1 MDHEN, CDR2 SYDVKM. The V end was cut by 5 bases, the J end by 2 bases, with 10 bases between. The CDR3 sequence: CASSVGVGNQPQHF. The CDR3 DNA sequence: TGTGCCAGCAGTGTCGGGGTTGGCAATCAGCCCCAGCATTTT.

The V gene is TRBV5-6, the J gene TRBJ1-1; D ambiguous. CDR1 SGHDT and CDR2 YYEEEE come from the germline V gene. The CDR3 covers 16 residues. V gave up 5 bases and J gave up 0 bases, with 17 bases separating them. Here the CDR3 reads CASSHEAVLVNTEAFF. For the CDR3, the DNA is TGTGCCAGCAGTCATGAGGCTGTGCTGGTGAACACTGAAGCTTTCTTT.

The rearrangement joins TRBV19 to TRBJ1-5; D is uncertain. The CDR3 sequence is 16 residues long. Trimming left V 7 bases short and J 0 bases short, with 16 bases between. CDR1 and CDR2 from the germline V gene are LNHDA and SQIVND (reference sequence). This CDR3 is CASTTLGGFSNQPQHF. In DNA form, the CDR3 reads TGTGCCAGTACCACTCTCGGAGGATTTAGCAATCAGCCCCAGCATTTT.

The chain links TRBV5-8 to TRBJ1-3; no clear D. The CDR3 spans 15 residues. The V end lost 1 base, the J end lost 0 bases, and 8 bases lay between the germline ends. Germline V gives CDR1 SGHTS, CDR2 YDEGEE. The CDR3 reads CASSLTLSSGNTIYF. CDR3 bases: TGTGCCAGCAGCTTGACTCTGAGCTCTGGAAACACCATATATTTT.

CDR3 nucleotides: TGTGCCAGCTCACCCGGACAGGACACTGAAGCTTTCTTT. It is translated as CASSPGQDTEAFF. This sequence joins TRBV18 and TRBJ1-1; TRBD1 aligns across 7 bases. The germline V gene encodes CDR1 KGHSH and CDR2 LQKENI. Losses at the gene ends were 3 bases for V and 3 bases for J; bases not matched to a gene: 1. This CDR3 has 13 amino acids.

The V and J genes are TRBV5-4 and TRBJ2-4; 7 bases match TRBD1. The V gene's germline CDR1 is SGHNT and CDR2 YYREEE (reference sequence). Trimming took 3 bases from V and 5 from J; bases not matched to a gene: 8. The CDR3 sequence is 15 residues long. The CDR3 bases are TGTGCCAGCAGCTCAGTACGACAGGGTGAAAACATTCAGTACTTC. This encodes CASSSVRQGENIQYF.